Sequencing of this T cell receptor (beta chain) was carried out in a study of blood T cell repertoires in COVID-19. In the study overall: The United States, Italy and Spain were the sources of the acute and convalescent COVID-19 samples. Sources were T cells, B-cell-depleted T cells, or PBMCs; the material itself was cDNA or gDNA.

As handled by the study authors: By means of reference gene primer amplification, nucleated cell counts were estimated. TCRdb's table, derived via immunoSEQ multiplex PCR, lists solely in-frame clones and lacks some. V, J and clone size are taken as reported in that table, and D and trimming were inferred from the DNA itself. The repertoire includes 410,000 or so clones, 86% of them detected once, and approximately 1.4% sits in the top ten. CDR1 and CDR2 from the germline V gene are MRHNA and SNTAGT. This CDR3 has 12 residues. Deletions cut 6 bases from V and 3 bases from J, with 6 bases between. The specimen sequenced was peripheral blood. The chain employs TRBV6-4 and TRBJ1-3; D unresolved. The sequence was collected from a woman aged 25 to 39 with active or convalescent COVID-19. The CDR3 is CASSAVGNTIYF. CDR3 DNA: TGTGCCAGCAGCGCAGTTGGAAACACCATATATTTT.